The clone carrying this T cell receptor beta chain was counted a few times. Its target is not known. The V end lost 4 bases, the J end lost 1 base, and 10 bases lay between the germline ends. CDR3 length: 14 residues. This record comes from a study of T cells in Graves' hyperthyroidism and ophthalmopathy. There were TCR beta CDR3 regions amplified from RNA transcripts. With the HTBI primer set, the TCR CDR3 went through a first round of RT-PCR. TCRdb redid the calling of the multiplex PCR reads with MiXCR, one entry per CDR3 protein. This table holds hundreds of thousands of distinct CDR3 sequences, more than 20% found once. Study observations and caveats: Among clonotypes expanded in thyroid above 0.001, most were also found in blood.

The receptor comes from a man aged 30-40 years with Graves' ophthalmopathy. The sample was blood. V is TRBV12-3 or TRBV12-4 and J is TRBJ1-2; TRBD1 is a possible D gene (5 bases). The CDR3 sequence: CASSSGTLNYGYTF. CDR3 nucleotide sequence: TGTGCCAGCAGTTCTGGGACCCTTAACTATGGCTACACCTTC.